This T cell receptor beta chain was sequenced in a study of PD-L1 blockade in urothelial cancer (dated by TCRdb to about 2017). Regarding the research as a whole: Therapy was started at some point between 2014 and 2016 for all patients, and atezolizumab 1,200 mg was administered intravenously every 3 weeks. The study, an exploratory multi-omic analysis, examined somatic, immune and clinical correlates of response to PD-L1 blockade with atezolizumab in urothelial cancer. An ECOG performance status of 0 or 1 was recorded for the patients, and 0 to 3 prior chemotherapy regimens had been received by the patients. About 85% of the roughly 29 patients were identified as males with urothelial cancer of bladder origin, and a prior smoking history was reported by 18 of 29 patients. Pretreatment tumor samples, along with matched peripheral blood collected serially before and after atezolizumab treatment, underwent TCR sequencing. Nine patients achieved durable clinical benefit and some 20 did not. A median of about 140,000 T cells and 80,000 or so unique TCRs was obtained from blood samples, and a median clonality of roughly 0.08 was observed. Whole exome sequencing and RNA sequencing of pretreatment tumors were performed alongside TCR sequencing in the same patients. Pretreatment blood TCR-seq was available for 27 to 30 patients, at least one posttreatment blood collection was obtained for about 25 patients, and tumor TCR-seq was available for about 25 patients. Blood samples were analyzed at two time points: 3 weeks after treatment start (second dose) and 6 weeks after treatment start. Durable clinical benefit was defined as progression-free survival longer than 6 months, and TCR features were also tested against progression-free and overall survival.

Concerning this clone itself: The clone's antigen remains unknown. It has no much larger one-base neighbor in the sample; base qualities were not kept.

In the germline V gene, CDR1 corresponds to SGHTA and CDR2 to FQGNSA. V trim: 5 bases; J trim: 7 bases; unmatched bases: 9. The CDR3 covers 16 residues, taking in both the cysteine and the phenylalanine. The only DNA kept is the CDR3, 48 bases in frame from the first base. To estimate absolute template abundance from read counts, synthetic TCR analog templates were spiked into each PCR. Using the immunoSEQ assay, TCRbeta CDR3 regions were amplified from genomic DNA with bias-controlled V and J gene primers. Rearranged TCRbeta segments were sequenced at approximately 20X coverage. The paper's data handling went like this. Sequencing errors were corrected by clustering and CDR3s were annotated against IMGT to assign V, D and J genes. Out-of-frame and stop-codon sequences were excluded, and only productive TCRbeta rearrangements were used in downstream analyses. Clonality was calculated as one minus the Shannon entropy normalized by the log of the number of unique productive sequences. Fisher's exact test with Benjamini-Hochberg correction, at a threshold of adjusted p below 0.01, was used to find clones that differed between time points or between blood and tumor. Held by TCRdb, this immuneACCESS table contains in-frame sequences only and omits some clones. Under half of the omission traces to an unresolved V gene where checked; the cause of the rest is unknown. V and J calls plus clone size are reproduced from that table; the DNA served to infer D and trimming. Counted in this sample were around 110,000 clones; 75% to 90% of them appeared once. The top ten hold 1.5% to 2% of the sample.

The time point tag for this specimen amounts to: peripheral blood 6 weeks after treatment start. The cohort comprised 25 to 30 patients with locally advanced or metastatic urothelial carcinoma treated at Memorial Sloan Kettering on a trial protocol. Peripheral blood mononuclear cells were collected pretreatment and during treatment, at between 1 and 8 total time points per patient. The Qiagen DNeasy Blood extraction kit was used to purify genomic DNA from total PBMCs and tumor samples. Collected pretreatment and during treatment, PBMCs were isolated and stored as previously described. Overall results and qualifications from the work: Improved progression-free and overall survival was found to be associated with pretreatment peripheral blood TCR clonality below the median. Patients with durable benefit showed greater expansion of tumor-associated TCR clones in peripheral blood 3 weeks after starting treatment (n ≈ 22, p = 0.022). Because the sample size was small (n ≈ 27) and many exploratory analyses were performed, the results are intended to be hypothesis-generating.

The material was PBMCs, obtained around atezolizumab (anti-PD-L1) treatment. The sequence was collected from a man aged 55-75 years with urothelial cancer. The sequence links TRBV7-2 to TRBJ2-5, with 14 bases aligning to TRBD2. The CDR3 is CASSPMTSGGAGTQYF. In nucleotides, the sequence is TGTGCCAGCAGCCCGATGACTAGCGGGGGGGCAGGGACCCAGTACTTC.